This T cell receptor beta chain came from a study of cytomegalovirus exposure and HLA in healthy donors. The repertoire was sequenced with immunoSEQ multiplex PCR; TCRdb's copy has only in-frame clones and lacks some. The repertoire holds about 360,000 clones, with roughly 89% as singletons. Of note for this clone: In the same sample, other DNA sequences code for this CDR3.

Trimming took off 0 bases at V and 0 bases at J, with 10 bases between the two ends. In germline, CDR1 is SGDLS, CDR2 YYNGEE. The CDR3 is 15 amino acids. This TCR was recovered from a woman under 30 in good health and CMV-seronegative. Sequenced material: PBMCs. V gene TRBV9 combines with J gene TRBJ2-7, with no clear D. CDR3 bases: TGTGCCAGCAGCGTAGGTCTACTATCCTCCTACGAGCAGTACTTC. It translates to CASSVGLLSSYEQYF.